Listed below are T cell receptor beta chains from one sample, sequenced in a study of cytomegalovirus exposure and HLA in healthy donors. Only in-frame clones appear in the TCRdb table, and some are missing; sequencing was by immunoSEQ multiplex PCR. This table holds some 63,000 clones, 80% found once. The material sequenced was PBMCs. The receptors were gathered from a woman between 40 and 55 years old in good health and CMV-seronegative. Both conserved end residues are part of each CDR3. D genes are given only for firm matches. Clone size is stated in some rows and not others, as once, few, many or a class when expanded.

j_call: TRBJ1-4
clone_size: .
d_call: TRBD1
v_call: TRBV2
cdr3_aa: CASSELEGSGGKTNEKLFF
cdr3_nt: TGTGCCAGCAGTGAATTAGAAGGGTCAGGGGGAAAGACTAATGAAAAACTGTTTTTT

j_call: TRBJ2-7
clone_size: .
d_call: .
v_call: TRBV28
cdr3_aa: CASSYHDWNYEQYF
cdr3_nt: TGTGCCAGCAGTTATCATGACTGGAACTACGAGCAGTACTTC

j_call: TRBJ2-5
clone_size: .
d_call: .
v_call: TRBV29-1
cdr3_aa: CSVAKGGGQETQYF
cdr3_nt: TGCAGCGTTGCCAAGGGAGGGGGACAAGAGACCCAGTACTTC

j_call: TRBJ2-1
clone_size: .
d_call: .
v_call: TRBV6-5
cdr3_aa: CASSWREGNEQFF
cdr3_nt: TGTGCCAGCAGCTGGCGGGAAGGCAATGAGCAGTTCTTC

j_call: TRBJ2-1
clone_size: few
d_call: TRBD2
v_call: TRBV29-1
cdr3_aa: CSVEVPLAGAIYNEQFF
cdr3_nt: TGCAGCGTTGAAGTTCCTCTAGCGGGAGCGATCTACAATGAGCAGTTCTTC

j_call: TRBJ1-5
clone_size: few
d_call: .
v_call: TRBV2
cdr3_aa: CASSEVQANQPQHF
cdr3_nt: TGTGCCAGCAGTGAGGTCCAGGCCAATCAGCCCCAGCATTTT

j_call: TRBJ1-2
clone_size: .
d_call: TRBD1
v_call: TRBV28
cdr3_aa: CASSAPDRFNYGYTF
cdr3_nt: TGTGCCAGCTCCGCCCCGGACAGGTTTAACTATGGCTACACCTTC

j_call: TRBJ2-5
clone_size: .
d_call: TRBD2
v_call: TRBV5-4
cdr3_aa: CASSSGSPSGRGETQYF
cdr3_nt: TGTGCCAGCAGCAGCGGTAGCCCTAGCGGGAGGGGAGAGACCCAGTACTTC

j_call: TRBJ1-3
clone_size: .
d_call: .
v_call: TRBV9
cdr3_aa: CASTARGGDSGNTIYF
cdr3_nt: TGTGCCAGCACCGCCCGGGGGGGGGACTCTGGAAACACCATATATTTT

j_call: TRBJ2-7
clone_size: .
d_call: .
v_call: TRBV29-1
cdr3_aa: CSGSIASSYEQYF
cdr3_nt: TGCAGCGGAAGTATTGCGAGCTCCTACGAGCAGTACTTC

j_call: TRBJ2-7
clone_size: .
d_call: TRBD1
v_call: TRBV5-5
cdr3_aa: CASSWDSPSYEQYF
cdr3_nt: TGTGCCAGCAGCTGGGACAGTCCCTCCTACGAGCAGTACTTC

j_call: TRBJ2-1
clone_size: .
d_call: TRBD2
v_call: TRBV28
cdr3_aa: CASSAASGNEQFF
cdr3_nt: TGTGCCAGCAGTGCTGCTAGCGGCAATGAGCAGTTCTTC

j_call: TRBJ2-4
clone_size: .
d_call: TRBD1
v_call: TRBV29-1
cdr3_aa: CSVEVGQGGNIQYF
cdr3_nt: TGCAGCGTTGAAGTTGGACAGGGTGGAAACATTCAGTACTTC

j_call: TRBJ1-1
clone_size: .
d_call: TRBD1
v_call: TRBV7-9
cdr3_aa: CASRRGQGRTEAFF
cdr3_nt: TGTGCCAGCAGAAGAGGACAGGGGAGGACTGAAGCTTTCTTT

j_call: TRBJ1-5
clone_size: .
d_call: .
v_call: TRBV27
cdr3_aa: CASSSTSQPQHF
cdr3_nt: TGTGCCAGCAGTTCAACAAGTCAGCCCCAGCATTTT

j_call: TRBJ1-1
clone_size: few
d_call: .
v_call: TRBV2
cdr3_aa: CASSAQASMNTEAFF
cdr3_nt: TGTGCCAGCAGTGCTCAGGCCTCGATGAACACTGAAGCTTTCTTT

j_call: TRBJ2-3
clone_size: .
d_call: .
v_call: TRBV7-2
cdr3_aa: CASSLVASRKIDTQYF
cdr3_nt: TGTGCCAGCAGCTTAGTTGCGAGCCGTAAAATAGATACGCAGTATTTT

j_call: TRBJ2-1
clone_size: .
d_call: TRBD2
v_call: TRBV19
cdr3_aa: CASSLQRGTSGTNEQFF
cdr3_nt: TGTGCCAGTAGCCTACAACGCGGGACTAGCGGAACCAATGAGCAGTTCTTC

j_call: TRBJ2-7
clone_size: .
d_call: .
v_call: TRBV28
cdr3_aa: CASSFQDLYYEQYF
cdr3_nt: TGTGCCAGCAGTTTCCAGGATCTATACTACGAGCAGTACTTC

j_call: TRBJ1-2
clone_size: .
d_call: TRBD1
v_call: TRBV28
cdr3_aa: CASSSGTGILGYGYTF
cdr3_nt: TGTGCCAGCAGTTCCGGGACAGGAATTTTAGGCTATGGCTACACCTTC

j_call: TRBJ1-1
clone_size: few
d_call: TRBD1
v_call: TRBV29-1
cdr3_aa: CSVDRTGVNTEAFF
cdr3_nt: TGCAGCGTTGACAGAACAGGGGTGAACACTGAAGCTTTCTTT

j_call: TRBJ2-3
clone_size: .
d_call: .
v_call: TRBV28
cdr3_aa: CASSYGGTQYF
cdr3_nt: TGTGCCAGCAGTTACGGAGGTACGCAGTATTTT

j_call: TRBJ2-7
clone_size: .
d_call: TRBD1
v_call: TRBV9
cdr3_aa: CASSVGQGGREQYF
cdr3_nt: TGTGCCAGCAGCGTGGGACAGGGCGGTCGCGAGCAGTACTTC

j_call: TRBJ2-1
clone_size: .
d_call: TRBD2
v_call: TRBV13
cdr3_aa: CASSASSGRSYNEQFF
cdr3_nt: TGTGCCAGCAGCGCCTCTAGCGGGAGATCCTACAATGAGCAGTTCTTC

j_call: TRBJ1-1
clone_size: .
d_call: .
v_call: TRBV7-9
cdr3_aa: CASNYPGDTEAFF
cdr3_nt: TGTGCCAGCAACTACCCGGGTGACACTGAAGCTTTCTTT

j_call: TRBJ2-5
clone_size: .
d_call: .
v_call: TRBV9
cdr3_aa: CASSGGTVKETQYF
cdr3_nt: TGTGCCAGCAGCGGAGGTACGGTTAAAGAGACCCAGTACTTC

j_call: TRBJ2-1
clone_size: .
d_call: TRBD2
v_call: TRBV28
cdr3_aa: CASSFGVPIAGDTDEQFF
cdr3_nt: TGTGCCAGCAGCTTTGGGGTTCCCATAGCGGGAGATACGGATGAGCAGTTCTTC

j_call: TRBJ1-2
clone_size: .
d_call: .
v_call: TRBV28
cdr3_aa: CASSLQDLYGYTF
cdr3_nt: TGTGCCAGCAGTCTACAGGACCTCTATGGCTACACCTTC

j_call: TRBJ1-5
clone_size: .
d_call: .
v_call: TRBV6-1
cdr3_aa: CASSATGSNQPQHF
cdr3_nt: TGTGCCAGCAGTGCGACAGGATCCAATCAGCCCCAGCATTTT

j_call: TRBJ2-1
clone_size: .
d_call: TRBD2
v_call: TRBV28
cdr3_aa: CASSPGGLAGGNEQFF
cdr3_nt: TGTGCCAGCAGCCCCGGCGGACTAGCCGGGGGGAATGAGCAGTTCTTC

j_call: TRBJ1-4
clone_size: .
d_call: .
v_call: TRBV2
cdr3_aa: CASRWPDEVEKLFF
cdr3_nt: TGTGCCAGCAGATGGCCAGATGAAGTTGAAAAACTGTTTTTT

j_call: TRBJ1-4
clone_size: .
d_call: TRBD1
v_call: TRBV18
cdr3_aa: CASSPFVRSKGQGRNEKLFF
cdr3_nt: TGTGCCAGCTCACCATTCGTGAGAAGTAAAGGACAGGGCCGAAATGAAAAACTGTTTTTT

j_call: TRBJ2-7
clone_size: .
d_call: TRBD1
v_call: TRBV6-5
cdr3_aa: CASSYGSGGYEQYF
cdr3_nt: TGTGCCAGCAGTTACGGGTCAGGGGGCTACGAGCAGTACTTC

j_call: TRBJ2-7
clone_size: .
d_call: TRBD2
v_call: TRBV28
cdr3_aa: CASSSGLALAYEQYF
cdr3_nt: TGTGCCAGCAGTTCGGGACTAGCGTTGGCCTACGAGCAGTACTTC

j_call: TRBJ2-7
clone_size: .
d_call: TRBD2
v_call: TRBV7-3
cdr3_aa: CASSLMGGNYEQYF
cdr3_nt: TGTGCCAGCAGCTTAATGGGAGGGAACTACGAGCAGTACTTC

j_call: TRBJ2-7
clone_size: .
d_call: TRBD1
v_call: TRBV28
cdr3_aa: CASRPRTGGTYEQYF
cdr3_nt: TGTGCCAGCAGACCACGGACAGGGGGCACCTACGAGCAGTACTTC

j_call: TRBJ2-7
clone_size: .
d_call: TRBD1
v_call: TRBV29-1
cdr3_aa: CSVEAGQGNYEQYF
cdr3_nt: TGCAGCGTCGAAGCGGGACAGGGGAACTACGAGCAGTACTTC

j_call: TRBJ1-2
clone_size: .
d_call: TRBD1
v_call: TRBV28
cdr3_aa: CASSQPGQLLYGYTF
cdr3_nt: TGTGCCAGCAGTCAACCGGGACAGCTCCTTTATGGCTACACCTTC